The rows below give T cell receptor beta chains drawn from one sample of a study of T cells of healthy individuals. MiXCR was run by TCRdb on the 5' RACE reads, yielding one entry per CDR3 protein. The sample contains 85,000 to 100,000 distinct CDR3 sequences, 15% to 20% of which appear only once. The source is a human donor in good health. The CDR3 runs from the conserved cysteine through the conserved F or W. D genes are given only for firm matches. Size tells how often a clone was seen (once, few, many) or the class of an expanded clone, and some rows leave it out.

D | J | V | size | DNA | CDR3
NA | TRBJ2-5 | TRBV21-1 | NA | TGTGCCAGCAAGAATCAAGAGACCCAGTACTTC | CASKNQETQYF
TRBD2 | TRBJ2-3 | TRBV6-2/TRBV6-3 | NA | TGTGCCAGCAGTTATTTGCTAGCGGGAGGGCAAAGCACAGATACGCAGTATTTT | CASSYLLAGGQSTDTQYF
NA | TRBJ1-1 | TRBV28 | NA | TGTGCCAGCGGGGATGGACAGTACTACACTGAAGCTTTCTTT | CASGDGQYYTEAFF
TRBD1 | TRBJ2-7 | TRBV10-2 | NA | TGCGCCAGCAGTGATTACAGGGGATCCTACGAGCAGTACTTC | CASSDYRGSYEQYF
TRBD2 | TRBJ2-3 | TRBV5-1 | NA | TGCGCCAGCAAGGGACTAGACACAGATACGCAGTATTTT | CASKGLDTDTQYF
NA | TRBJ1-1 | TRBV20-1 | NA | TGCAGTGCTAGTGACGGCAGTGAAGCTTTCTTT | CSASDGSEAFF
NA | TRBJ2-7 | TRBV29-1 | few | TGCAGCGTTGTGGCAGGGAGATACGAGCAGTACTTC | CSVVAGRYEQYF
TRBD1 | TRBJ2-2 | TRBV2 | many | TGTGCCAGCAGTTGGACAGGGGATAACACCGGGGAGCTGTTTTTT | CASSWTGDNTGELFF
NA | TRBJ2-1 | TRBV27 | few | TGTGCCAGCAGTCCGGGGTTTAAGCAGTTCTTC | CASSPGFKQFF
NA | TRBJ2-1 | TRBV2 | NA | TGTGCCAGCAGTGAGGGGTGGAAGCAGTTCTTC | CASSEGWKQFF
NA | TRBJ1-1 | TRBV4-3 | NA | TGCGCCAGCAGCCAAGATGGAATGGTGGTTGCTTTCTTT | CASSQDGMVVAFF
TRBD1 | TRBJ1-6 | TRBV20-1 | many | TGCAGTGCTAGTCAGGGGGGCGAAAGTTCACCCCTCCACTTT | CSASQGGESSPLHF
NA | TRBJ2-1 | TRBV29-1 | NA | TGCAGCGTTGTTGGGGGAGGTCACAATGAGCAGTTCTTC | CSVVGGGHNEQFF
NA | TRBJ1-5 | TRBV5-1 | few | TGCGCCAGCAGCTTTAATTCAGGGGGCAATCAGCCCCAGCATTTT | CASSFNSGGNQPQHF
NA | TRBJ2-2 | TRBV19 | many | TGTGCCAGTAGTATAGTCCCCTCGCACCCCGGGGAGCTGTTTTTT | CASSIVPSHPGELFF
NA | TRBJ2-7 | TRBV4-2 | few | TGTGCCAGCAGCCAAGAACAGTTTTACTACGAGCAGTACTTC | CASSQEQFYYEQYF
NA | TRBJ2-3 | TRBV27 | few | TGTGCCAGCAGTTTCTATAGGGGCACAGATACGCAGTATTTT | CASSFYRGTDTQYF
NA | TRBJ1-2 | TRBV21-1 | many | TGTGCCAGCAGCAAAGTGGGCCGCTATGGCTACACCTTC | CASSKVGRYGYTF
NA | TRBJ2-1 | TRBV7-2 | medium-sized | TGTGCCAGCAGCTTAGCGTTTGGCCCCTACAATGAGCAGTTCTTC | CASSLAFGPYNEQFF
TRBD1 | TRBJ1-1 | TRBV7-2 | NA | TGTGCCAGCAGCATACAGGGGGCACGGAACACTGAAGCTTTCTTT | CASSIQGARNTEAFF
NA | TRBJ2-7 | TRBV12-3/TRBV12-4 | few | TGTGCCAGCAGTTTAGAAGGGGACGAGCAGTACTTC | CASSLEGDEQYF
NA | TRBJ2-1 | TRBV2 | few | TGTGCCAGCAGTGAAGGCCAGGTCGGGAATGAGCAGTTCTTC | CASSEGQVGNEQFF
TRBD1 | TRBJ2-7 | TRBV5-1 | many | TGCGCCAGCAGCTTGACAGGGGACCCTTCCTACGAGCAGTACTTC | CASSLTGDPSYEQYF
NA | TRBJ2-7 | TRBV11-2 | few | TGTGCCAGCAGCTTCTCGACAGATAACGAGCAGTACTTC | CASSFSTDNEQYF
TRBD2 | TRBJ2-1 | TRBV7-8 | NA | TGTGCCAGCAGCTTACTACTAGCGAGCGATGAGCAGTTCTTC | CASSLLLASDEQFF
NA | TRBJ1-5 | TRBV27 | many | TGTGCCAGCAGACAGGGAGGGAGCAATCAGCCCCAGCATTTT | CASRQGGSNQPQHF
NA | TRBJ1-1 | TRBV29-1 | NA | TGCAGCGTTAAAGGGGCTTCGAACACTGAAGCTTTCTTT | CSVKGASNTEAFF
NA | TRBJ2-6 | TRBV5-1 | NA | TGCGCCAGCAGCTCTTCCTCTGGGGCCAACGTCCTGACTTTC | CASSSSSGANVLTF
TRBD2 | TRBJ2-1 | TRBV20-1 | NA | TGCAGTGCTAGGACTAGCGGGAGGTGGAACAATGAGCAGTTCTTC | CSARTSGRWNNEQFF
NA | TRBJ1-2 | TRBV29-1 | many | TGCAGCGTTGAAGATGCAGGGATGCATGGCTACACCTTC | CSVEDAGMHGYTF
NA | TRBJ2-1 | TRBV6-2/TRBV6-3 | NA | TGTGCCAGCAGTTACTACAACTACAATGAGCAGTTCTTC | CASSYYNYNEQFF
TRBD1 | TRBJ2-5 | TRBV5-1 | NA | TGCGCCAGCAGCTTGGGGACAGGGGAAGAGACCCAGTACTTC | CASSLGTGEETQYF
NA | TRBJ2-4 | TRBV7-2 | few | TGTGCCAGCAGCTCTCTGGGCATTCAGTACTTC | CASSSLGIQYF
NA | TRBJ2-7 | TRBV6-2/TRBV6-3 | once | TGTGCCAGCAGTAGAGGGATCCACTACGAGCAGTACTTC | CASSRGIHYEQYF
NA | TRBJ1-6 | TRBV9 | once | TGTGCCAGCAGCGTGGGTGTAAACTATAATTCACCCCTCCACTTT | CASSVGVNYNSPLHF
TRBD1 | TRBJ1-5 | TRBV6-6 | many | TGTGCCAGCAGCTCCGGGACAGGGAAGATTCAGCCCCAGCATTTT | CASSSGTGKIQPQHF
NA | TRBJ2-1 | TRBV7-2 | NA | TGTGCCAGCACCCTCACTGATAGGGCTGAGCAGTTCTTC | CASTLTDRAEQFF
NA | TRBJ1-1 | TRBV7-3 | NA | TGTGCCAGCAGCTCGGGGGGAGTAACTAACACTGAAGCTTTCTTT | CASSSGGVTNTEAFF
TRBD1 | TRBJ2-4 | TRBV2 | few | TGTGCCAGCAGTGAAGTTGGTTGGACAGGAAAAAACATTCAGTACTTC | CASSEVGWTGKNIQYF
TRBD1 | TRBJ1-3 | TRBV4-3 | few | TGCGCCAGCAGCCAAGATAAGGGGGCGGCTGGAAACACCATATATTTT | CASSQDKGAAGNTIYF
NA | TRBJ1-5 | TRBV20-1 | NA | TGCAGTGCTAACTCGCAGACCGGGAGCAATCAGCCCCAGCATTTT | CSANSQTGSNQPQHF
NA | TRBJ2-2 | TRBV5-6 | NA | TGTGCCAGCAGCTTGCTTCAGGGGAGGGTGCGAGCCGGGGAGCTGTTTTTT | CASSLLQGRVRAGELFF
NA | TRBJ2-7 | TRBV20-1 | NA | TGCAGTGCTAGGCCTCACGCCGATTACGAGCAGTACTTC | CSARPHADYEQYF
NA | TRBJ2-7 | TRBV4-1 | NA | TGCGCCAGCAGCCAAGGACATCGAGGGACACCCTCCTACGAGCAGTACTTC | CASSQGHRGTPSYEQYF
TRBD1 | TRBJ2-2 | TRBV27 | few | TGTGCCAGCAGCCATTTGACCGGGACAGGCCTGTCCGGGGAGCTGTTTTTT | CASSHLTGTGLSGELFF
TRBD2 | TRBJ2-2 | TRBV7-2 | NA | TGTGCCAGCAGCTGGGGACTAGCGGGAGCCGGCGGGGAGCTGTTTTTT | CASSWGLAGAGGELFF